The 26 T cell receptor beta chains in this list originate from one sample, sequenced in a study of identical twins' blood T cells (dated by TCRdb to the early 2010s). Receptor libraries were prepared by 5' RACE. TCRdb shows the sequencer as Illumina Genome Analyzer IIx. The public reads were reprocessed in TCRdb via fastp at Q25 and MiXCR, keeping in-frame beta chains. One record per CDR3 amino acid sequence lists the most common genes and DNA. A total of hundreds of thousands of distinct CDR3 sequences appear in this sample, 28% of them only once. In total, the top ten clones hold about 6.1% of the sample. Sample: PBMCs. All receptors derive from a woman between 18 and 55 years old in good health.

The chain has TRBV24-1 and TRBJ2-5; D remains ambiguous. V was trimmed by 3 bases and J by 1 base, leaving 5 bases between them. The CDR3 covers 13 residues. The germline V gene encodes CDR1 KGHDR and CDR2 SFDVKD. CDR3 nucleotide sequence: TGTGCCACCAGTGATCCCGCCCAAGAGACCCAGTACTTC. The encoded protein is CATSDPAQETQYF.

This clonotype was seen a few times. J is TRBJ1-3 and V is TRBV20-1; D is unclear. The CDR3 runs 14 residues. Per germline, CDR1 DFQATT and CDR2 SNEGSKA (reference sequence). V lost 4 bases and J lost 0, with 10 bases in between. Here the CDR3 DNA reads TGCAGTGCTACTCGGTCCTCCTCTGGAAACACCATATATTTT. Encoded protein: CSATRSSSGNTIYF.

The sample holds a few counts of this clonotype. The chain recombines TRBV12-3 or TRBV12-4 with TRBJ1-2, with D maybe TRBD1 (6 bases). The CDR3 sequence is 13 residues long. V was pared by 10 bases and J by 7 bases, with 19 bases between. CDR3 DNA: TGTGCCACCGGGGGGGCGACGGTTGCTGGCTACACCTTC. Amino acids: CATGGATVAGYTF.

About this clonotype: The junction differs from germline at one of its ends, possibly a read error. The genes are TRBV11-1 and TRBJ2-5, with a possible D match to TRBD2 (6 bases). The germline V gene encodes CDR1 SGHAT and CDR2 FQDESV (reference sequence). There are 13 residues in the CDR3. The CDR3 nucleotides are TGTGCCAGCGCGGGACCGTTTCGGGAGATCCAGTACTTC. Translation gives CASAGPFREIQYF.

V is TRBV18 and J is TRBJ1-5, with D maybe TRBD1 (5 bases). The ends were cut back, 4 bases at V and 2 bases at J, with 9 bases in the middle. From germline, CDR1 is KGHSH and CDR2 LQKENI. This CDR3 has 14 amino acids. The CDR3 spells CASSQGVGNQPQHF. The CDR3 nucleotides are TGTGCCAGCTCACAAGGGGTGGGCAATCAGCCCCAGCATTTT.

This clonotype was picked up a small number of times. The rearrangement uses TRBV7-9 and TRBJ1-3; D unresolved. With 8 bases removed from V and 2 bases from J, the gap between germline ends came to 10 bases. The CDR3 extends over 13 amino acids. Germline CDR1 reads SEHNR; CDR2 reads FQNEAQ (reference sequence). CDR3 nucleotides: TGTGCCAGCGGCAGCGGGACTGGAAACACCATATATTTT. This sequence encodes CASGSGTGNTIYF.

The V call is TRBV20-1, the J call TRBJ1-1, with D maybe TRBD1 (5 bases). CDR1 is DFQATT, CDR2 SNEGSKA, per germline (reference sequence). This CDR3 comprises 15 residues. V lost 4 bases to trimming and J lost 0 bases, with 15 bases between them. Written as DNA, the CDR3 is TGCAGTGCTAAAGACTTCCCAGGGATGAACACTGAAGCTTTCTTT. This encodes CSAKDFPGMNTEAFF.

This clonotype was observed once. It is likely a read error, because the conserved phenylalanine at the end of the CDR3 is missing. This CDR3 is CASSLDPSYNEQFL. For the CDR3, the DNA is TGCGCCAGCAGCTTGGATCCTTCCTACAATGAGCAGTTCTTA. The V gene is TRBV5-1, the J gene TRBJ2-1; D ambiguous. There are 14 residues in the CDR3. Trimming stripped 0 bases from V and 1 base from J, with 5 bases between. The germline V gene has CDR1 SGHRS and CDR2 YFSETQ.

This clonotype was found a few times. V usage is TRBV20-1 and J usage is TRBJ2-5; 7 bases fit TRBD1. This CDR3 spans 13 amino acids. CDR1 is DFQATT, CDR2 SNEGSKA, per germline (reference sequence). J gave up 4 bases and V 1 base, and 3 bases lay outside the gene matches. This CDR3 is CSARGQGIETQYF. CDR3 DNA: TGCAGTGCTAGAGGACAGGGAATAGAGACCCAGTACTTC.

In its sample, this clonotype was seen a few times. The V call is TRBV3-1, the J call TRBJ1-2, with a weak D call TRBD1 (5 bases). CDR3 length equals 14 residues. CDR1 is LGHDT, CDR2 YNNKEL, per germline (reference sequence). Trimming removed 0 bases at V and 3 bases at J, with 8 bases between. For the CDR3, the DNA is TGTGCCAGCAGCCAAGATCACAGGTACTATGGCTACACCTTC. This encodes CASSQDHRYYGYTF.

The V gene is TRBV20-1, the J gene TRBJ2-7; the D is unclear. The CDR3 is made up of 13 amino acids. V was cut by 6 bases and J by 2 bases, with 14 bases left in between. Germline lookup yields CDR1 DFQATT and CDR2 SNEGSKA (reference sequence). The CDR3 DNA reads as TGCAGTGCAAAGACCCAAAGGGCCTACGAGCAGTACTTC. This codes for CSAKTQRAYEQYF.

This clonotype came up a few times. V and J are TRBV28 and TRBJ2-1, with D tentatively TRBD2 (5 bases). Trimming stripped 8 bases from V and 2 bases from J, with 13 bases between. CDR1 is MDHEN and CDR2 is SYDVKM in the germline V gene. The CDR3 runs 14 residues. The CDR3 DNA reads as TGTGCCAGCGGTCTTATCGGGACCTACAATGAGCAGTTCTTC. It is translated as CASGLIGTYNEQFF.

The gene calls are TRBV7-9 and TRBJ1-1; D ambiguous. The CDR3 runs to 14 residues. V was trimmed by 0 bases and J by 4 bases, leaving 9 bases between them. CDR1 SEHNR and CDR2 FQNEAQ come from the germline V gene (reference sequence). The CDR3 spells CASSLAGSGTEAFF. For the CDR3, the DNA is TGTGCCAGCAGCTTAGCTGGCTCAGGCACTGAAGCTTTCTTT.

The genes are TRBV29-1 and TRBJ1-2; no definite D call. The CDR3 loop spans 13 amino acids. Germline V CDR1 and CDR2: SQVTM, ANQGSEA. Trimming cost V 4 bases and J 4 bases, with 13 bases left between them. Here the CDR3 reads CSVVAGRAYGYTF. CDR3 sequence (DNA): TGCAGCGTTGTAGCCGGACGGGCCTATGGCTACACCTTC.

Concerning this clonotype: Possible read error: a much larger clone is one base away. The rearrangement links TRBV20-1 to TRBJ1-4; D remains unclear. Looked up from germline, CDR1 is DFQATT and CDR2 is SNEGSKA (reference sequence). Deletions cut 3 bases from V and 8 bases from J, with 7 bases between. The CDR3 consists of 11 residues. CDR3 sequence reads: CSASPGEKLFF. As DNA, the CDR3 is TGCAGTGCTAGTCCGGGGGAAAAACTGTTTTTT.

This clonotype was recorded at least ten times. The chain's CDR3 is CSAKRGSYNEQFF. The CDR3 coding sequence is TGCAGTGCCAAGCGGGGTTCCTACAATGAGCAGTTCTTC. J is TRBJ2-1 and V is TRBV20-1, with TRBD2 identical over 7 bases. The CDR3 covers 13 residues. Germline V gene sequence: CDR1 DFQATT, CDR2 SNEGSKA (reference sequence). V shed 6 bases, J shed 1 base, and the junction held 3 bases outside the gene matches.

The V gene is TRBV3-1, the J gene TRBJ2-3, with D hard to call. Germline V gene sequence: CDR1 LGHDT, CDR2 YNNKEL (reference sequence). The ends were cut back, 7 bases at V and 0 bases at J, with 17 bases in the middle. The CDR3 covers 16 residues. CDR3 DNA sequence: TGTGCCAGCACAACCCAACTGTCCGCTAGCACAGATACGCAGTATTTT. This encodes CASTTQLSASTDTQYF.

As concerns this clonotype: A junction boundary mismatches the germline segment, possibly from a read error. The chain combines TRBV6-4 with TRBJ2-2; TRBD1 aligns across 7 bases. The CDR3 is made up of 15 amino acids. In germline, CDR1 is MRHNA, CDR2 SNTAGT. As DNA, the CDR3 is TGTGCCGGCAGAATGACAGGGTCGCACACCGGGGAGCTGTTTTTT. Its protein product is CAGRMTGSHTGELFF.

This sequence joins TRBV7-9 and TRBJ1-2; D unresolved. CDR1 and CDR2 (germline): SEHNR, FQNEAQ (reference sequence). This CDR3 comprises 13 residues. V was shortened by 1 base and J by 8 bases, with 11 bases between the two germline ends. The CDR3 region has the DNA TGTGCCAGCAGCTTAGGGGAGGAGGGAGGCTACACCTTC. Its protein product is CASSLGEEGGYTF.

Of note for this clonotype: Sequence at one end of the junction differs from germline and may be a read error. The chain links TRBV27 to TRBJ2-1; 13 bases match TRBD2. From germline, CDR1 is MNHEY and CDR2 SMNVEV (reference sequence). This CDR3 comprises 10 residues. This CDR3 is CASVLAGGLF. DNA for the CDR3: TGTGCCAGCGTACTAGCGGGAGGGCTTTTC.

This clonotype was found a few times. A read error is likely, as this CDR3 ends without the conserved phenylalanine or tryptophan. V is TRBV7-2 and J is TRBJ1-2; 7 nucleotides agree with TRBD1. CDR3 size: 13 residues. V shed 10 bases and J 0 bases; nucleotides not matched to a gene: 5. Per the germline V gene, CDR1 is SGHTA and CDR2 is FQGNSA. The CDR3 here is CANRDSSNYGYTL. CDR3 coding DNA: TGTGCCAACCGGGACAGTTCTAACTATGGCTACACCCTC.

The table lists this clonotype with many counts. V usage is TRBV9 and J usage is TRBJ2-3, with 10 bases aligning to TRBD2. This CDR3 is 17 amino acids long. Germline CDR1 reads SGDLS; CDR2 reads YYNGEE. V lost 1 base, J lost 1 base, and 6 bases stayed unmatched. DNA for the CDR3: TGTGCCAGCAGCGTAACCCTCCTAGCGGGAGGCACAGATACGCAGTATTTT. This sequence encodes CASSVTLLAGGTDTQYF.

This clonotype came up a few times. CDR3 amino acids: CASSIDQAGGGNEQFF. CDR3 coding DNA: TGTGCCAGTAGTATAGATCAAGCGGGAGGAGGCAATGAGCAGTTCTTC. This sequence joins TRBV19 and TRBJ2-1; 9 bases align to TRBD2. CDR1 is LNHDA, CDR2 SQIVND, per germline (reference sequence). The CDR3 is 16 amino acids. J gave up 6 bases and V 0 bases, and 6 bases lay outside the gene matches.

This clonotype came up a few times. The chain recombines TRBV10-3 with TRBJ1-1; TRBD1 aligns across 8 bases. Germline lookup yields CDR1 ENHRY and CDR2 SYGVKD. This CDR3 spans 14 amino acids. V trimming: 7 bases; J trimming: 4 bases; junction bases outside the gene matches: 8. CDR3 region: CAINPQGAGTEAFF. In nucleotides, the CDR3 is TGTGCCATCAACCCCCAGGGGGCGGGCACTGAAGCTTTCTTT.

In DNA, the CDR3 is TGCAGTGCAACGACAGGGGGGCACACTGAAGCTTTCTTT. Its translation is CSATTGGHTEAFF. This sequence joins TRBV20-1 and TRBJ1-1; 9 bases agree with TRBD1. Germline CDR1 reads DFQATT; CDR2 reads SNEGSKA (reference sequence). The ends lost 6 bases at V and 3 bases at J; junction bases unmatched: 5. The CDR3 loop spans 13 amino acids.

The V gene is TRBV10-1, the J gene TRBJ2-3; D is possibly TRBD1 (6 bases). V was shortened by 4 bases and J by 5 bases, with 10 bases between the two germline ends. CDR3 length equals 13 residues. Germline V gene sequence: CDR1 WNHNN, CDR2 SYGVQD (reference sequence). The chain's CDR3 is CASSAGVIDTQYF. In DNA form, the CDR3 reads TGCGCCAGCAGTGCAGGGGTTATAGATACGCAGTATTTT.